This TCR beta chain was sequenced for a study of blood T cell repertoires in COVID-19. Original handling: Estimation of nucleated cell counts relied on the amplification of reference gene primers. Sequencing was performed with immunoSEQ multiplex PCR; in TCRdb, only in-frame clones are kept and a portion is missing. The DNA was the basis for D and trimming; V, J and clone size are from that table. The repertoire holds fewer than 400,000 clones, with 70% to 90% as singletons. The CDR3 is made up of 13 amino acids. Germline-derived CDR1 and CDR2 are MNHEY and SVGAGI. V was shortened by 7 bases and J by 0 bases, with 9 bases between the two germline ends. Participant age was roughly 18 to 100 years, and participants resided in about two dozen US areas. Cohort assignment relied on participant-reported clinical history.

The chain links TRBV6-5 to TRBJ1-1; D remains unclear. The receptor was derived from a man aged 30 to 39 who had recovered from COVID-19. The sample was PBMCs or T cells enriched from blood (not recorded which). DNA of the CDR3: TGTGCCAGCACGCGATTTCTGAACACTGAAGCTTTCTTT. Amino acid sequence: CASTRFLNTEAFF.